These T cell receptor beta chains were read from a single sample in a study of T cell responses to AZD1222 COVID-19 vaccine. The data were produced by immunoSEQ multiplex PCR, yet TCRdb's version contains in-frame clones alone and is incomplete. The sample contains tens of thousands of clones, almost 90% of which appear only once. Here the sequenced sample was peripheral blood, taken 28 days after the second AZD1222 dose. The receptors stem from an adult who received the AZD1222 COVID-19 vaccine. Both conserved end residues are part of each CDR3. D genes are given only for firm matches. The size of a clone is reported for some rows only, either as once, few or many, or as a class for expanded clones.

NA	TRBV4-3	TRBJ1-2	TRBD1	CASSQGQGRTDGYTF	TGCGCCAGCAGCCAGGGACAGGGACGGACGGATGGCTACACCTTC
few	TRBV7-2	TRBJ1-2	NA	CASSLSTGGYGYTF	TGTGCCAGCAGCTTATCCACGGGGGGGTATGGCTACACCTTC
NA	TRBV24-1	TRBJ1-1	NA	CATSVGGAGTEAFF	TGTGCCACCAGTGTCGGGGGCGCGGGCACTGAAGCTTTCTTT
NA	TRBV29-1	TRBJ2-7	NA	CSARDSYEQYF	TGCAGCGCCCGGGACTCCTACGAGCAGTACTTC
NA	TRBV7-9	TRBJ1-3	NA	CASSSSFYSGNTIYF	TGTGCCAGCAGCTCCTCCTTCTACTCTGGAAACACCATATATTTT
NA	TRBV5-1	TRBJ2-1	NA	CASSPNKRANNEQFF	TGCGCCAGCAGCCCAAATAAAAGGGCTAACAATGAGCAGTTCTTC
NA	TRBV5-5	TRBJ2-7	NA	CANSLSASLSYEQYF	TGTGCCAACAGCTTAAGTGCCAGTCTCTCCTACGAGCAGTACTTC
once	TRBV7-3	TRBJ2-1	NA	CASSLSGIRSYNEQFF	TGTGCCAGCAGCTTATCCGGGATTAGATCCTACAATGAGCAGTTCTTC
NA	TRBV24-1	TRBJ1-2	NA	CATRGNFGYYTF	TGTGCCACCCGGGGGAATTTTGGGTACTACACCTTC
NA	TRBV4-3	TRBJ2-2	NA	CASSQDTQLLNTGELFF	TGCGCCAGCAGCCAAGATACACAGCTTTTGAACACCGGGGAGCTGTTTTTT
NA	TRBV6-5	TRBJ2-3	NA	CASSQTEYRPDTQYF	TGTGCCAGCAGTCAGACAGAATATCGTCCAGATACGCAGTATTTT
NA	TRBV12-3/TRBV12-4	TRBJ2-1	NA	CASSFQVGGEQFF	TGTGCCAGCAGTTTTCAGGTCGGAGGTGAGCAGTTCTTC
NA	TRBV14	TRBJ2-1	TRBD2	CASSLAGGVSRQFF	TGTGCCAGCAGCCTAGCGGGAGGCGTCTCACGGCAGTTCTTC
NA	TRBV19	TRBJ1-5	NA	CASIQGSSGNQPQHF	TGTGCCAGTATCCAAGGCAGCTCCGGCAATCAGCCCCAGCATTTT
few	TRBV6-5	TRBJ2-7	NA	CASSYGGRGYF	TGTGCCAGCAGTTACGGGGGCAGGGGGTACTTC
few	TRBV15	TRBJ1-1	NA	CATSRDGIMYANTEAFF	TGTGCCACCAGCAGAGATGGCATAATGTACGCGAACACTGAAGCTTTCTTT
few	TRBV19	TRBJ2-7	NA	CASSDRGLSYEQYF	TGTGCCAGTTCGGACAGAGGTCTCTCCTACGAGCAGTACTTC
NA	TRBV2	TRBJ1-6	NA	CASSESAGNNSPLHF	TGTGCCAGCAGTGAATCGGCGGGGAATAATTCACCCCTCCACTTT
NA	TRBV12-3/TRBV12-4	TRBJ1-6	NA	CASSLGSFSLHF	TGTGCCAGCAGTTTAGGGTCGTTTTCCCTCCACTTT
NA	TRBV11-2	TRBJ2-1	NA	CASSLRYASSYNEQFF	TGTGCCAGCAGCTTAAGATATGCCAGCTCCTACAATGAGCAGTTCTTC
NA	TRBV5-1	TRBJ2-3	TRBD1	CASSLADRVEDTQYF	TGCGCCAGCAGCTTGGCCGACAGGGTCGAAGATACGCAGTATTTT
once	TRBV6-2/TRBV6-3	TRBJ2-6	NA	CASSYSWGSGANVLTF	TGTGCCAGCAGTTACTCGTGGGGCTCTGGGGCCAACGTCCTGACTTTC
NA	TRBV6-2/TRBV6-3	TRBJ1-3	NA	CASSTAAAGNTIYF	TGTGCCAGCAGTACGGCAGCTGCTGGAAACACCATATATTTT
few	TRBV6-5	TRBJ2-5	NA	CASSYLRQTQETQYF	TGTGCCAGCAGTTACCTGAGACAAACCCAAGAGACCCAGTACTTC
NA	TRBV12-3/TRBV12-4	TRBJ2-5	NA	CASSTETGTQYF	TGTGCCAGCAGCACCGAGACAGGGACCCAGTACTTC
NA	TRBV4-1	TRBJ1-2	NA	CASSQVGEYGYTF	TGCGCCAGCAGCCAAGTAGGGGAGTATGGCTACACCTTC
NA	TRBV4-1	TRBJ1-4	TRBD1	CASSRTMGGQGLSTNEKLFF	TGCGCCAGCAGCCGAACCATGGGAGGACAGGGGCTTTCAACTAATGAAAAACTGTTTTTT
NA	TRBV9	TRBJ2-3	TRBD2	CASSAPLAGGFGDTQYF	TGTGCCAGCAGCGCGCCGCTAGCGGGAGGGTTCGGGGATACGCAGTATTTT
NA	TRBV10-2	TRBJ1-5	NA	CASTPTGGNQPQHF	TGCGCCAGCACCCCGACAGGAGGCAATCAGCCCCAGCATTTT
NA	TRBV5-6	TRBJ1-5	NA	CASSYRTADQPQHF	TGTGCCAGCAGCTATAGGACAGCCGATCAGCCCCAGCATTTT
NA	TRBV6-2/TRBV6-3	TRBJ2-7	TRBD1	CASSRRDRFHEQYF	TGTGCCAGCAGTCGCCGGGACAGGTTCCACGAGCAGTACTTC
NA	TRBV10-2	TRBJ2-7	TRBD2	CASKASGNSYEQYF	TGCGCCAGCAAGGCTAGCGGGAACTCCTACGAGCAGTACTTC
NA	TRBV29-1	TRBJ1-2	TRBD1	CSVGQGIGYTF	TGCAGCGTTGGACAGGGGATCGGCTACACCTTC
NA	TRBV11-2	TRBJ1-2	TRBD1	CASSLTGGADGYTF	TGTGCCAGCAGTTTAACAGGGGGCGCCGATGGCTACACCTTC